Each of the 16 T cell receptor beta chains below was sequenced from the same sample in a study of PD-1 blockade in classical Hodgkin lymphoma. Here immunoSEQ multiplex PCR was the method, and the copy in TCRdb shows in-frame clones only, minus some. This table has 10,000 to 13,000 clones, roughly 80% appearing once. With no exception, relapse followed autologous stem cell transplantation in all patients, and brentuximab vedotin exposure varied. This specimen was peripheral blood mononuclear cells (PBMCs), taken at baseline. Every receptor here comes from a human donor with classical Hodgkin lymphoma.

Judged by abundance, this clone is medium-sized. V is TRBV6-9 and J is TRBJ1-1; D is possibly TRBD1 (5 bases). Looked up from germline, CDR1 is MNHGY and CDR2 is SVAAGI. Trimming took off 3 bases at V and 6 bases at J, with 14 bases between the two ends. The CDR3 spans 14 residues. CDR3 protein: CASSYWGEKAEAFF. DNA of the CDR3: TGTGCCAGCAGTTACTGGGGGGAAAAAGCTGAAGCTTTCTTT.

This chain uses TRBV27 with TRBJ2-7; D might be TRBD1 (6 bases). Trimming pared 8 bases from V and 1 base from J, leaving 12 bases between. The CDR3 runs 13 residues. In germline, CDR1 is MNHEY, CDR2 SMNVEV (reference sequence). The CDR3 is CASGWGRSYEQYF. The CDR3 region has the DNA TGTGCCAGCGGCTGGGGGCGTTCCTACGAGCAGTACTTC.

The chain carries TRBV6-1 and TRBJ2-1; D not resolved. This CDR3 spans 11 amino acids. V gave up 8 bases and J gave up 3 bases, with 5 bases separating them. Per germline, CDR1 MNHNS and CDR2 SASEGT. The CDR3 nucleotides are TGTGCCAGCGCCATCTACAATGAGCAGTTCTTC. This sequence encodes CASAIYNEQFF.

This clone occurred once. The CDR3 DNA follows: TGCAGCGTTGAAGATTGGGGAGAGAGGGGCTATGGCTACACCTTC. It is translated as CSVEDWGERGYGYTF. The chain joins TRBV29-1 to TRBJ1-2; maybe TRBD1 (5 bases). Trimming took 0 bases from V and 4 from J, leaving 15 bases between them. CDR1 and CDR2 from the germline V gene are SQVTM and ANQGSEA. The CDR3 loop spans 15 amino acids.

This clone was detected only a few times. The rearrangement uses TRBV13 and TRBJ1-3; perhaps TRBD1 as D (5 bases). Germline CDR1 and CDR2: PRHDT and FYEKMQ (reference sequence). V dropped 6 bases and J dropped 7 bases, with 19 bases sitting between them. The CDR3 loop spans 15 amino acids. CDR3 sequence (DNA): TGTGCCAGCAGGAGAATCGCACGGGGGACGAACACCATATATTTT. Translating gives CASRRIARGTNTIYF. The variable domain in full, with the rest retrieved from reference TRBV13 and TRBJ1-3, is AAGVIQSPRHLIKEKRETATLKCYPIPRHDTVYWYQQGPGQDPQFLISFYEKMQSDKGSIPDRFSAQQFSDYHSELNMSSLELGDSALYFCASRRIARGTNTIYFGEGSWLTVV.

This chain joins TRBV29-1 and TRBJ2-5; tentatively, D is TRBD1 (6 bases). The germline V and J ends were trimmed by 2 bases and 6 bases, with 7 bases remaining between them. CDR3 size: 11 residues. Germline V gene sequence: CDR1 SQVTM, CDR2 ANQGSEA. The CDR3, as DNA: TGCAGCGTTGAACAGGGGAAGACCCAGTACTTC. Its protein is CSVEQGKTQYF.

This chain joins TRBV6-5 and TRBJ1-4; tentatively, D is TRBD1 (6 bases). CDR1 is MNHEY, CDR2 SVGAGI, per germline. V gave up 6 bases and J gave up 8 bases, with 13 bases separating them. The CDR3 is made up of 13 amino acids. CDR3 bases: TGTGCCAGCAGACGGGACACGCGGGAAAAACTGTTTTTT. Amino acids: CASRRDTREKLFF.

The chain is built from TRBV18 and TRBJ2-2, with D hard to call. Trimming removed 3 bases from V and 6 bases from J, with 11 bases in between. CDR3 size: 14 residues. CDR1 and CDR2 (germline): KGHSH, LQKENI. The DNA for the CDR3 is TGTGCCAGCTCACCCCGCAGGACCCCCGGGGAGCTGTTTTTT. Its translation is CASSPRRTPGELFF.

This chain joins TRBV15 and TRBJ1-6; a weak D match, TRBD1 (6 bases). V lost 1 base and J 16 bases, leaving 11 bases between the germline ends. The CDR3 spans 12 residues. CDR1 and CDR2 from the germline V gene are LNHNV and YYDKDF (reference sequence). The CDR3 coding sequence is TGTGCCACCAGCAGAGCCACAGGGCAGCTCCACTTT. This sequence encodes CATSRATGQLHF.

J is TRBJ2-7 and V is TRBV5-5; a weak D match, TRBD2 (5 bases). The CDR3 covers 12 residues. Trimming cost V 4 bases and J 9 bases, with 14 bases left between them. Germline V lookup: CDR1 SGHKS, CDR2 YYEKEE (reference sequence). The CDR3 loop is CASSPLTRGQYF. Written as DNA, the CDR3 is TGTGCCAGCAGCCCCCTAACCCGGGGGCAGTACTTC.

This sequence joins TRBV6-6 and TRBJ2-1; TRBD2 matches at 7 bases. The CDR3 extends over 16 amino acids. CDR1 and CDR2 from the germline V gene are MNHNY and SVGAGI (reference sequence). V lost 2 bases and J lost 0; bases outside the gene matches: 4. The CDR3 nucleotides are TGTGCCAGCAGTTACGAACGCGGGAGCTCCTACAATGAGCAGTTCTTC. It is translated as CASSYERGSSYNEQFF.

Only one count was recorded for this clone. The chain combines TRBV19 with TRBJ1-6; 9 bases are a match to TRBD1. The CDR3 loop spans 14 amino acids. The trim removed 6 bases at V and 8 bases at J, leaving 5 bases unmatched. The germline gives CDR1 LNHDA, CDR2 SQIVND (reference sequence). CDR3 protein: CASRGTGWDSPLHF. In nucleotides, the CDR3 is TGTGCCAGTAGAGGGACAGGGTGGGATTCACCCCTCCACTTT. The variable domain in full, completed from reference TRBV19 and TRBJ1-6, reads DGGITQSPKYLFRKEGQNVTLSCEQNLNHDAMYWYRQDPGQGLRLIYYSQIVNDFQKGDIAEGYSVSREKKESFPLTVTSAQKNPTAFYLCASRGTGWDSPLHFGNGTRLTVT.

The genes are TRBV5-4 and TRBJ1-1; 10 bases match TRBD1. Germline CDR1 reads SGHNT; CDR2 reads YYREEE (reference sequence). The CDR3 totals 19 residues. The ends lost 4 bases at V and 3 bases at J; junction bases unmatched: 18. The CDR3 loop is CASSPSDGTGEVWDTEAFF. The CDR3, as DNA: TGTGCCAGCAGCCCCAGTGACGGGACAGGGGAAGTTTGGGACACTGAAGCTTTCTTT.

The rearrangement links TRBV15 to TRBJ1-3, with 8 bases aligning to TRBD1. After removal of 5 bases from V and 1 base from J, the junction contained 7 bases not matched to a gene. Germline CDR1 is LNHNV and CDR2 is YYDKDF (reference sequence). The CDR3 is made up of 16 amino acids. In nucleotides, the CDR3 is TGTGCCACCAGCTCGCCCGGGACAGGTTCTGGAAACACCATATATTTT. It translates to CATSSPGTGSGNTIYF.

The rearrangement links TRBV19 to TRBJ2-2; a possible D gene is TRBD1 (5 bases). In germline, CDR1 is LNHDA, CDR2 SQIVND (reference sequence). The CDR3 is 17 amino acids. V was clipped by 6 bases and J by 0 bases, with 17 bases between them. The CDR3 nucleotides read TGTGCCAGTAGGCAGGGCTCGTCTCACGCGAACACCGGGGAGCTGTTTTTT. This codes for CASRQGSSHANTGELFF.

The V gene is TRBV7-9, the J gene TRBJ2-1; a possible D gene is TRBD1 (5 bases). Trimming shortened V by 0 bases and J by 6 bases, and 6 bases separated the two germline ends. Germline V gene sequence: CDR1 SEHNR, CDR2 FQNEAQ (reference sequence). This CDR3 region has 13 residues. CDR3 sequence: CASSLAGRNEQFF. The CDR3 DNA reads as TGTGCCAGCAGCTTAGCGGGGCGCAATGAGCAGTTCTTC.